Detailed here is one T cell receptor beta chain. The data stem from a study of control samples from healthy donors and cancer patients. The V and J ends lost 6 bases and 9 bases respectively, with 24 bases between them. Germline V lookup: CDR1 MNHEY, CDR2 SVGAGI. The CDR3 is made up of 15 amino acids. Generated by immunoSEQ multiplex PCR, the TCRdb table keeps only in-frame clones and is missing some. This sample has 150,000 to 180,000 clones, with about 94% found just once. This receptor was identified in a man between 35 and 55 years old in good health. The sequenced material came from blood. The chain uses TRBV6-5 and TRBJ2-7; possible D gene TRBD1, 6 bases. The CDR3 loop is CASRPRQDDFGWQYF. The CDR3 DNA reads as TGTGCCAGCAGACCCAGACAGGACGATTTCGGTTGGCAGTACTTC.